These T cell receptor beta chains were read from a single sample in a study of CD8 T cells in ankylosing spondylitis. TCRdb re-called the 5' RACE reads through MiXCR, storing one row per CDR3 protein. The data hold approximately 350,000 distinct CDR3 sequences, with approximately 20% observed a single time. What was sequenced was blood, either unsorted or a sorted T cell fraction (not recorded which). Receptors originate from a male donor with ankylosing spondylitis or in good health (not recorded which). CDR3s include the opening cysteine and the closing phenylalanine or tryptophan. Each record gives: D gene, V gene, J gene, CDR3 length, clone size, CDR3 protein, CDR3 DNA. D genes are given only for firm matches. Some rows have no size entry. The others give once, few or many, or a class for an expanded clone.

.,TRBV12-3/TRBV12-4,TRBJ2-1,15,few,CASNLGLGSYNEQFF,TGTGCCAGCAACCTCGGGCTTGGGTCCTACAATGAGCAGTTCTTC
TRBD1,TRBV6-4,TRBJ2-2,15,many,CASSNTGVDTGELFF,TGTGCCAGCAGTAACACAGGGGTCGACACCGGGGAGCTGTTTTTT
.,TRBV5-1,TRBJ2-1,14,many,CASSLLGAVNEQFF,TGCGCCAGCAGCTTGCTCGGGGCCGTCAATGAGCAGTTCTTC
.,TRBV20-1,TRBJ2-5,14,.,CSARDRGARKTQYF,TGCAGTGCTAGAGATCGGGGGGCGAGGAAGACCCAGTACTTC
TRBD2,TRBV12-3/TRBV12-4,TRBJ2-3,15,few,CASSISGGATDTQYF,TGTGCCAGCAGTATTAGCGGGGGGGCAACAGATACGCAGTATTTT
.,TRBV20-1,TRBJ1-6,15,few,CSASEGHSYNSPLHF,TGCAGTGCCTCCGAGGGCCACTCCTATAATTCACCCCTCCACTTT
.,TRBV7-9,TRBJ2-7,13,few,CASSPGAIYEQYF,TGTGCCAGCAGCCCCGGGGCAATCTACGAGCAGTACTTC
.,TRBV2,TRBJ2-7,12,few,CASTMNFIEQYF,TGTGCCAGCACCATGAATTTTATCGAGCAGTACTTC
TRBD1,TRBV7-9,TRBJ2-6,15,few,CASRETGAGANVLTF,TGTGCCAGCAGGGAGACAGGGGCAGGGGCCAACGTCCTGACTTTC
.,TRBV12-3/TRBV12-4,TRBJ1-2,12,.,CASSLGSYGYTF,TGTGCCAGCAGTTTGGGGAGCTATGGCTACACCTTC
.,TRBV10-1,TRBJ2-7,14,once,CASANRAHGEEQYF,TGCGCCAGCGCCAACCGGGCTCACGGGGAGGAGCAGTACTTC
.,TRBV12-3/TRBV12-4,TRBJ2-1,11,.,CASSFSREQFF,TGTGCCAGCAGTTTTAGTCGTGAGCAGTTCTTC
.,TRBV12-3/TRBV12-4,TRBJ2-7,15,.,CASTPGWSDRSEQYF,TGTGCCAGCACCCCCGGGTGGAGCGATCGGTCCGAGCAGTACTTC
TRBD2,TRBV9,TRBJ2-5,14,.,CASSVWGGQETQYF,TGTGCCAGCAGCGTTTGGGGGGGCCAAGAGACCCAGTACTTC
.,TRBV12-3/TRBV12-4,TRBJ2-5,14,few,CASSFNGDEKTQYF,TGTGCCAGCAGTTTCAACGGGGATGAGAAGACCCAGTACTTC
.,TRBV12-3/TRBV12-4,TRBJ1-5,15,.,CASSLTDNRNQPQHF,TGTGCCAGCAGTTTAACGGATAACCGGAATCAGCCCCAGCATTTT
.,TRBV9,TRBJ2-7,16,few,CASSVGGGGLLYEQYF,TGTGCCAGCAGCGTAGGAGGAGGGGGCCTTCTCTACGAGCAGTACTTC
TRBD2,TRBV30,TRBJ2-3,15,few,CAWSASGVVTDTQYF,TGTGCCTGGAGTGCGAGCGGGGTGGTCACAGATACGCAGTATTTT
TRBD1,TRBV24-1,TRBJ2-7,12,.,CATESGGAEQYF,TGTGCCACCGAATCAGGGGGCGCCGAGCAGTACTTC
.,TRBV5-1,TRBJ1-1,13,few,CASRSGSNTEAFF,TGCGCCAGCAGGTCGGGGTCGAACACTGAAGCTTTCTTT
.,TRBV12-3/TRBV12-4,TRBJ2-3,14,few,CASSLLGGEDTQYF,TGTGCCAGCAGTTTGTTGGGGGGAGAGGATACGCAGTATTTT
TRBD1,TRBV20-1,TRBJ2-1,14,.,CSAPGTGDYNEQFF,TGCAGTGCGCCCGGGACAGGGGACTACAATGAGCAGTTCTTC
.,TRBV7-2,TRBJ2-1,14,few,CASSSTEGDGEQFF,TGTGCCAGCAGCTCGACCGAGGGGGATGGTGAGCAGTTCTTC
.,TRBV29-1,TRBJ2-2,15,.,CSVYETEINTGELFF,TGCAGCGTCTACGAGACCGAAATAAACACCGGGGAGCTGTTTTTT
.,TRBV4-1,TRBJ2-1,16,.,CASSQELGGPYNEQFF,TGCGCCAGCAGCCAAGAATTGGGGGGGCCTTACAATGAGCAGTTCTTC
TRBD2,TRBV29-1,TRBJ2-2,17,few,CSVVLAGYSPNTGELFF,TGCAGCGTTGTACTAGCGGGGTATTCTCCGAACACCGGGGAGCTGTTTTTT
.,TRBV5-1,TRBJ2-1,15,.,CASSLGLTINNEQFF,TGCGCCAGCAGCTTGGGGCTTACCATAAACAATGAGCAGTTCTTC
.,TRBV19,TRBJ2-1,13,.,CASRMGGENEQFF,TGTGCCAGTAGGATGGGCGGGGAAAATGAGCAGTTCTTC
.,TRBV9,TRBJ2-2,18,few,CASSVEVVRDANTGELFF,TGTGCCAGCAGCGTAGAAGTAGTCCGGGATGCGAACACCGGGGAGCTGTTTTTT
TRBD2,TRBV12-3/TRBV12-4,TRBJ2-5,16,.,CASRRGERGVWETQYF,TGTGCCAGCAGGAGGGGAGAGCGGGGGGTTTGGGAGACCCAGTACTTC
TRBD2,TRBV20-1,TRBJ2-1,14,.,CRLSGGGTYNEQFF,TGCAGACTGAGCGGGGGAGGTACCTACAATGAGCAGTTCTTC
TRBD2,TRBV6-5,TRBJ2-1,15,few,CASSYSRLAGGVEFF,TGTGCCAGCAGTTACTCTCGGCTAGCGGGGGGAGTGGAGTTCTTC
.,TRBV21-1,TRBJ1-2,12,few,CASSTSERGYTF,TGTGCCAGCAGCACTTCAGAGCGTGGCTACACCTTC
.,TRBV11-1,TRBJ2-2,19,.,CASSLLGGTGRPTTGELFF,TGTGCCAGCAGCCTGCTCGGGGGGACAGGTCGACCTACCACCGGGGAGCTGTTTTTT
.,TRBV12-3/TRBV12-4,TRBJ1-6,14,.,CASRSGSYNSPLHF,TGTGCCAGCAGATCCGGGAGCTATAATTCACCCCTCCACTTT
TRBD2,TRBV5-1,TRBJ2-1,15,few,CASSLVSGGPNEQFF,TGCGCCAGCAGCTTGGTTAGCGGGGGGCCCAATGAGCAGTTCTTC
TRBD1,TRBV11-2,TRBJ2-2,17,.,CASSPAPGQTNTGELFF,TGTGCCAGCAGCCCCGCCCCGGGACAGACGAACACCGGGGAGCTGTTTTTT